The 15 T cell receptor beta chains below come from one sample, sequenced in a study of T cell repertoires in cytomegalovirus infection. TCRdb redid the calling of the reads with MiXCR, one entry per CDR3 protein. The table lists 600,000 to 700,000 distinct CDR3 sequences, 33% of them singletons, with about 18% in the top ten. No antigen has been assigned to these receptors. Sequencing was performed on cultured PBMCs, taken from culture after CMV antigen stimulation. Source of these receptors: a human donor in good health (CMV status not recorded). Some clones in this sample may be carry-over from other donors' samples.

This clonotype was seen ten or more times. For the CDR3, the DNA is TGTGCCAGCAGCCCCCCAGCGGTGGGATATGGCTACACCTTC. Translating it yields CASSPPAVGYGYTF. This chain connects TRBV7-8 to TRBJ1-2; D unclear. CDR3 length equals 14 residues. Germline values: CDR1 SGHVS, CDR2 FQNEAQ. Trimming left V 5 bases short and J 5 bases short, with 15 bases between.

This clonotype was seen only a few times. This chain links TRBV12-3 or TRBV12-4 with TRBJ1-3, with a possible D match to TRBD1 (6 bases). The CDR3 is 13 amino acids. Trimming removed 3 bases from V and 13 bases from J, with 16 bases in between. The CDR3 is CASSFPGQTLIYF. CDR3 bases: TGTGCCAGCAGTTTCCCCGGACAGACTCTTATATATTTT.

The gene calls are TRBV7-9 and TRBJ2-7; 12 positions match TRBD2. The CDR3 sequence is 14 residues long. CDR1 is SEHNR, CDR2 FQNEAQ, per germline (reference sequence). The V gene end was trimmed by 6 bases and the J gene end by 5 bases; junction bases not matched to a gene: 5. The DNA of the CDR3 is TGTGCCAGCAGGACTAGCGGGAGAGGCGACGAGCAGTACTTC. Encoded protein: CASRTSGRGDEQYF. Full variable domain (missing parts from reference TRBV7-9 and TRBJ2-7): DTGVSQNPRHKITKRGQNVTFRCDPISEHNRLYWYRQTLGQGPEFLTYFQNEAQLEKSRLLSDRFSAERPKGSFSTLEIQRTEQGDSAMYLCASRTSGRGDEQYFGPGTRLTVT.

The chain joins TRBV2 to TRBJ2-3; 13 bases are shared with TRBD2. Unmatched junction bases numbered 10, after V lost 0 bases and J lost 4 bases. The CDR3 is 19 residues long. Per the germline V gene, CDR1 is SNHLY and CDR2 is FYNNEI. CDR3 sequence reads: CASSEAGSGLAGSADTQYF. CDR3 DNA sequence: TGTGCCAGCAGTGAAGCCGGTTCGGGACTAGCGGGGTCCGCAGATACGCAGTATTTT. The complete variable domain, with remaining parts taken from reference TRBV2 and TRBJ2-3, reads EPEVTQTPSHQVTQMGQEVILRCVPISNHLYFYWYRQILGQKVEFLVSFYNNEISEKSEIFDDQFSVERPDGSNFTLKIRSTKLEDSAMYFCASSEAGSGLAGSADTQYFGPGTRLTVL.

The chain recombines TRBV2 with TRBJ2-7; D is perhaps TRBD1 (5 bases). The length of the CDR3 is 13 residues. Germline CDR1 SNHLY, CDR2 FYNNEI. The V end was cut by 3 bases, the J end by 3 bases, with 9 bases between. The CDR3 loop reads CASSEQGFYEQYF. In DNA form, the CDR3 reads TGTGCCAGCAGTGAGCAGGGTTTCTACGAGCAGTACTTC.

The V gene is TRBV18, the J gene TRBJ1-1, with a weak D call TRBD1 (5 bases). V shed 4 bases and J shed 5 bases, with 17 bases lying between them. CDR1 is KGHSH, CDR2 LQKENI, per germline. The CDR3 spans 15 residues. CDR3 sequence: CASSRGVSGGTEAFF. CDR3 coding DNA: TGTGCCAGCTCACGGGGGGTCTCCGGAGGAACTGAAGCTTTCTTT.

V usage is TRBV2 and J usage is TRBJ2-7, with D hard to call. The CDR3 has 15 residues. The germline gives CDR1 SNHLY, CDR2 FYNNEI. V lost 9 bases, J lost 1 base, and 19 bases lay in between. The CDR3: CASLPRATLSYEQYF. CDR3 in DNA: TGTGCCAGTCTACCCCGCGCCACTCTTTCCTACGAGCAGTACTTC.

This clonotype occurred many times. An end of the junction does not agree with germline; a read error may underlie this. The chain combines TRBV7-2 with TRBJ2-6; D is ambiguous. The CDR3 loop spans 13 amino acids. CDR1 is SGHTA, CDR2 FQGNSA, per germline. The CDR3 here is CASGRSVANVLTF. For the CDR3, the DNA is TGTGCCAGCGGCAGGTCTGTGGCCAACGTCCTGACTTTC.

The rearrangement uses TRBV6-2 or TRBV6-3 and TRBJ2-3, with 14 bases aligning to TRBD2. This CDR3 comprises 17 residues. Per the germline V gene, CDR1 is MNHEY and CDR2 is SVGEGT. The J segment lost 6 bases and the V segment lost 0 bases, leaving 5 bases of the junction unmatched. This CDR3 is CASSYSGTSGRLDTQYF. Written as DNA, the CDR3 is TGTGCCAGCAGTTACTCCGGGACTAGCGGGAGATTGGATACGCAGTATTTT.

V is TRBV7-8 and J is TRBJ2-1; a possible D gene is TRBD1 (5 bases). The CDR3 length is 15 residues. Per germline, CDR1 SGHVS and CDR2 FQNEAQ. V was pared by 5 bases and J by 5 bases, with 16 bases between. CDR3 in DNA: TGTGCCAGCAGCCCCCCCAAGGGGTTGGACAATGAGCAGTTCTTC. Encoded protein: CASSPPKGLDNEQFF.

This clonotype was counted at least ten times. This rearrangement joins TRBV7-8 to TRBJ2-6; 9 positions match TRBD2. Germline V gene sequence: CDR1 SGHVS, CDR2 FQNEAQ. V was pared by 5 bases and J by 2 bases, with 10 bases of the junction left unmatched. The CDR3 runs 18 residues. This CDR3 reads CASSPIISGSTGANVLTF. CDR3 bases: TGTGCCAGCAGCCCTATTATTAGCGGGAGTACTGGGGCCAACGTCCTGACTTTC.

A few counts support this clonotype. V and J are TRBV5-1 and TRBJ1-1; D is uncertain. The CDR3 is made up of 16 amino acids. The germline gives CDR1 SGHRS, CDR2 YFSETQ. Trimming shortened V by 5 bases and J by 6 bases, and 23 bases separated the two germline ends. The CDR3 spells CASSSDTGQVYAEAFF. DNA for the CDR3: TGCGCCAGCAGTAGTGACACCGGGCAAGTTTACGCTGAAGCTTTCTTT.

The chain uses TRBV5-1 and TRBJ2-5; D possibly corresponds to TRBD2 (6 bases). Trimming took off 4 bases at V and 3 bases at J, with 16 bases between the two ends. Germline CDR1 reads SGHRS; CDR2 reads YFSETQ. The CDR3 spans 15 residues. The CDR3 here is CASSPTILAKETQYF. The DNA for the CDR3 is TGCGCCAGCAGCCCGACCATTCTAGCGAAAGAGACCCAGTACTTC.

This rearrangement joins TRBV19 to TRBJ1-5; no clear D. This CDR3 is built from 15 residues. The V and J ends lost 7 bases and 1 base respectively, with 14 bases between them. Germline-derived CDR1 and CDR2 are LNHDA and SQIVND (reference sequence). The chain's CDR3 is CASMGAAMSNQPQHF. The CDR3 coding sequence is TGTGCCAGTATGGGAGCCGCGATGAGCAATCAGCCCCAGCATTTT.

This sequence joins TRBV20-1 and TRBJ2-5; TRBD2 might be the D (5 bases). V was cut by 1 base and J by 9 bases, with 15 bases left in between. The CDR3 runs to 13 residues. The germline gives CDR1 DFQATT, CDR2 SNEGSKA (reference sequence). CDR3 bases: TGCAGTGCTAGAGCCCCTGCCTCGAGGGCCCAGTACTTC. Its translation: CSARAPASRAQYF.